These 8 T cell receptor beta chains came from one sample sequenced in a study of chemoradiotherapy in HPV16-positive cancers. Profiling relied on immunoSEQ multiplex PCR, and the TCRdb table lists in-frame clones only, not all of them. Of tens of thousands of clones listed, 87% were seen once; the top ten hold 4.5%. The sample consisted of blood, taken from a patient who underwent chemoradiotherapy. The receptors derive from a human donor with HPV-associated anogenital cancer.

The V and J genes are TRBV5-6 and TRBJ1-2; unclear D gene. V was cut by 4 bases and J by 3 bases, with 16 bases left in between. Germline CDR1 and CDR2: SGHDT and YYEEEE. The CDR3 covers 15 residues. The CDR3 nucleotides read TGTGCCAGCAGCCTTAGAGTTGTCTCTTACTATGGCTACACCTTC. Translated: CASSLRVVSYYGYTF.

This clone came up a few times. This chain joins TRBV13 and TRBJ2-2, with D uncertain. This CDR3 region has 13 residues. The germline V and J ends were trimmed by 5 bases and 7 bases, with 11 bases remaining between them. Germline CDR1 is PRHDT and CDR2 is FYEKMQ (reference sequence). CDR3 bases: TGTGCCAGCAGCCGCCCCTCGCACGGGGAGCTGTTTTTT. Its translation is CASSRPSHGELFF.

In nucleotides, the CDR3 is TGTGCCAGCAGCTTACAGGGGCGAATTACCTCTGGGGCCAACGTCCTGACTTTC. Its translation is CASSLQGRITSGANVLTF. The chain uses TRBV7-9 and TRBJ2-6; possibly TRBD1 for D (6 bases). The CDR3 is made up of 18 amino acids. V was clipped by 2 bases and J by 0 bases, with 14 bases between them. The germline V gene has CDR1 SEHNR and CDR2 FQNEAQ (reference sequence). Combining the CDR3 with reference TRBV7-9 and TRBJ2-6 gives the whole variable domain DTGVSQNPRHKITKRGQNVTFRCDPISEHNRLYWYRQTLGQGPEFLTYFQNEAQLEKSRLLSDRFSAERPKGSFSTLEIQRTEQGDSAMYLCASSLQGRITSGANVLTFGAGSRLTVL.

CDR3: CASSLAGYGYTF. The CDR3 nucleotides are TGTGCCAGCAGCTTAGCTGGATATGGCTACACCTTC. V usage is TRBV7-2 and J usage is TRBJ1-2; D is undetermined. In germline, CDR1 is SGHTA, CDR2 FQGNSA. CDR3 length equals 12 residues. V was trimmed by 0 bases and J by 5 bases, leaving 4 bases between them.

This sequence joins TRBV2 and TRBJ1-1; D is possibly TRBD1 (5 bases). Germline V gives CDR1 SNHLY, CDR2 FYNNEI. Trimming shortened V by 4 bases and J by 4 bases, and 16 bases separated the two germline ends. The CDR3 length is 15 residues. The CDR3 nucleotides are TGTGCCAGCAGTGGGGGCCTACGGGAAGGCACTGAAGCTTTCTTT. It yields the protein CASSGGLREGTEAFF.

This clone was seen a handful of times. V and J are TRBV6-5 and TRBJ1-1; D gene ambiguous. Germline values: CDR1 MNHEY, CDR2 SVGAGI. CDR3 length equals 13 residues. Between the trimmed V and J ends, which lost 4 bases and 1 base, there was a span of 7 bases. The CDR3 nucleotides are TGTGCCAGCAGTTTTCGGGAGAACACTGAAGCTTTCTTT. Its protein is CASSFRENTEAFF.

In DNA form, the CDR3 reads TGTGCCAGTAGCTTTCTTCCCCAGCCAGCCTACGAGCAGTACTTC. Its translation is CASSFLPQPAYEQYF. The chain uses TRBV19 and TRBJ2-7; D gene ambiguous. The CDR3 length is 15 residues. The V gene's germline CDR1 is LNHDA and CDR2 SQIVND (reference sequence). V was shortened by 6 bases and J by 2 bases, with 17 bases between the two germline ends.

CDR3 coding DNA: TGTGCCAGCAGCTTGGTGGCAGGGGGTAGGAGCGAGCAGTACTTC. It translates to CASSLVAGGRSEQYF. The chain combines TRBV5-8 with TRBJ2-7, with 7 bases identical to TRBD1. V was pared by 0 bases and J by 6 bases, with 9 bases of the junction left unmatched. Germline lookup yields CDR1 SGHTS and CDR2 YDEGEE. The length of the CDR3 is 15 residues.